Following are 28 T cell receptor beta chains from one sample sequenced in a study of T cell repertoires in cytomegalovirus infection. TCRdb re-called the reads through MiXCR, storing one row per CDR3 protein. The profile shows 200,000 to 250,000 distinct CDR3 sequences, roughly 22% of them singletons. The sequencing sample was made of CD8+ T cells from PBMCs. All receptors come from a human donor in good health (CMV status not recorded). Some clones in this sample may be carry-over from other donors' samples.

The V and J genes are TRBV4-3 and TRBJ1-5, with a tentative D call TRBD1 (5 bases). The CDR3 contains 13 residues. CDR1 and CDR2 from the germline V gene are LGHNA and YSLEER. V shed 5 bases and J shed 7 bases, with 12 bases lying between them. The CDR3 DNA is TGCGCCAGCAGCTCAGGGCGGTGGCAGCCCCAGCATTTT. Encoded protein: CASSSGRWQPQHF.

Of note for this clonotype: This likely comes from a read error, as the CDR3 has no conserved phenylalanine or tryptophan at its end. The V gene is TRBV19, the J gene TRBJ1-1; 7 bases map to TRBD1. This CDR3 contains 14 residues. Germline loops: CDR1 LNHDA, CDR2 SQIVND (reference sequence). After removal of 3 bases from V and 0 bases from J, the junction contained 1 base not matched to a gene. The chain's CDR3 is CASSIDRVNTEAFL. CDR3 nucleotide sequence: TGTGCCAGTAGTATCGACAGGGTGAACACTGAAGCTTTCTTA.

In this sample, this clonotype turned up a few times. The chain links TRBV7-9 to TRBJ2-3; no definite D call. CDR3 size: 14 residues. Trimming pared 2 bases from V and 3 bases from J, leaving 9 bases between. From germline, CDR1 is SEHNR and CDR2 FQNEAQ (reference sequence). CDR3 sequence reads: CASSLLRTTDTQYF. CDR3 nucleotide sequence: TGTGCCAGCAGCTTACTTAGAACGACAGATACGCAGTATTTT.

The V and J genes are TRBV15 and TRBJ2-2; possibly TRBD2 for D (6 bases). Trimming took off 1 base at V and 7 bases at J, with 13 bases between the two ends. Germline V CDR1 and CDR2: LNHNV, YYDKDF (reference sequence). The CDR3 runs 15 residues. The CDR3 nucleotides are TGTGCCACCAGCAGAGTAGGGACTCCCGACGGGGAGCTGTTTTTT. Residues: CATSRVGTPDGELFF.

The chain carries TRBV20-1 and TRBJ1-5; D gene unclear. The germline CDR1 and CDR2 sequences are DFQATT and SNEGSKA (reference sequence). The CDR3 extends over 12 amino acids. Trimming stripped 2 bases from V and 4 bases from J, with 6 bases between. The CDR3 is CSARYGNQPQHF. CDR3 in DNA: TGCAGTGCTAGATACGGGAATCAGCCCCAGCATTTT.

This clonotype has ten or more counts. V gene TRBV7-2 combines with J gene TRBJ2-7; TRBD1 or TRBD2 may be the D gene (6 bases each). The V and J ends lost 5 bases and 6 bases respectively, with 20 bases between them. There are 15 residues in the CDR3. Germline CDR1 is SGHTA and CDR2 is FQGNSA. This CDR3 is CASSATRGGGLEQYF. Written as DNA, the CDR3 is TGTGCCAGCAGCGCTACCAGGGGAGGCGGACTCGAGCAGTACTTC.

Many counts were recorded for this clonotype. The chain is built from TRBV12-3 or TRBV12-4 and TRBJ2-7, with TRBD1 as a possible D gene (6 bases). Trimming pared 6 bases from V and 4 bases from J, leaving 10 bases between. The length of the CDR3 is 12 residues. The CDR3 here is CASSPGQYEQYF. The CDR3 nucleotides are TGTGCCAGCAGCCCAGGACAGTACGAGCAGTACTTC.

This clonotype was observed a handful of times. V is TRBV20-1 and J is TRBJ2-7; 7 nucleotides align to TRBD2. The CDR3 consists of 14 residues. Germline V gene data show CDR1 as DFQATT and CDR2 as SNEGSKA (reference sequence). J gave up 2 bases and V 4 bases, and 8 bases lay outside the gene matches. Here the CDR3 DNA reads TGCAGTGCTATACCCCGGGACTACCCCTACGAGCAGTACTTC. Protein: CSAIPRDYPYEQYF.

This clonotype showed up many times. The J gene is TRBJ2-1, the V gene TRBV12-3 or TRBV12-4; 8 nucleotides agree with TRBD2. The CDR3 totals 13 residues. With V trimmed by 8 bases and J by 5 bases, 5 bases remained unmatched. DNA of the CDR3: TGTGCCAGCGGAGCGGGGGAACACAATGAGCAGTTCTTC. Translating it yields CASGAGEHNEQFF.

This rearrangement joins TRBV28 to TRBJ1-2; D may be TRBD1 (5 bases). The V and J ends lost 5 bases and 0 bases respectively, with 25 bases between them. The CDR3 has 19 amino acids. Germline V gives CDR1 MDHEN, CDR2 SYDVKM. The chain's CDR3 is CASSPTFLTARATNYGYTF. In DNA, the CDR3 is TGTGCCAGCAGTCCTACCTTCCTAACTGCCAGGGCTACTAACTATGGCTACACCTTC.

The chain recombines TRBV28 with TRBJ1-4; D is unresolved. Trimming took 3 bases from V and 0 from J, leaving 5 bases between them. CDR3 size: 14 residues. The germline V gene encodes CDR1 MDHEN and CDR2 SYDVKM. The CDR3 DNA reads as TGTGCCAGCAGTTTGGTTGCAACTAATGAAAAACTGTTTTTT. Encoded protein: CASSLVATNEKLFF.

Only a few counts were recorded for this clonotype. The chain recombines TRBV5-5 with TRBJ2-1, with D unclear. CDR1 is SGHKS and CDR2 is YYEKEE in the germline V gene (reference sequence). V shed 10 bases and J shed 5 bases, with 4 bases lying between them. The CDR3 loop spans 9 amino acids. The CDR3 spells CAGNNEQFF. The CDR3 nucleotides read TGTGCCGGAAACAATGAGCAGTTCTTC.

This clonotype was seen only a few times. The DNA of the CDR3 is TGTGCCAGCAGACCCCCAGGCAGCTTAATCTCTGGCTACACCTTC. As protein: CASRPPGSLISGYTF. The gene calls are TRBV7-6 and TRBJ1-2; D call uncertain. The germline gives CDR1 SGHVS, CDR2 FNYEAQ. V gave up 6 bases and J gave up 7 bases, with 21 bases separating them. This CDR3 has 15 residues. The variable domain in full, with the rest retrieved from reference TRBV7-6 and TRBJ1-2, is GAGVSQSPRYKVTKRGQDVALRCDPISGHVSLYWYRQALGQGPEFLTYFNYEAQQDKSGLPNDRFSAERPEGSISTLTIQRTEQRDSAMYRCASRPPGSLISGYTFGSGTRLTVV.

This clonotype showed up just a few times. The CDR3 reads CATFPGQGDTGELFF. CDR3 bases: TGTGCCACCTTTCCCGGGCAGGGCGATACCGGGGAGCTGTTTTTT. The chain couples TRBV7-9 to TRBJ2-2; D perhaps matches TRBD1 (5 bases). CDR1 is SEHNR and CDR2 is FQNEAQ in the germline V gene (reference sequence). Trimming shortened V by 10 bases and J by 5 bases, and 20 bases separated the two germline ends. This CDR3 has 15 residues.

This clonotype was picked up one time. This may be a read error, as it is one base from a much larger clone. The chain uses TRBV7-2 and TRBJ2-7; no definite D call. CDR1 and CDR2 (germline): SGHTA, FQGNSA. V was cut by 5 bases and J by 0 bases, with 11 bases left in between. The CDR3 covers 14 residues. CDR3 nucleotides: TGTGCCAGCAGCCGACGGAGCCGCTCCTACGAGCAGTACTTC. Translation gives CASSRRSRSYEQYF.

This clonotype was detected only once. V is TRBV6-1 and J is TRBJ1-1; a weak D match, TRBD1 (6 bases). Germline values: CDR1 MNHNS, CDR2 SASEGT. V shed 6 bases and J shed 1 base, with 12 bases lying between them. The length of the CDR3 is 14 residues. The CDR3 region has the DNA TGTGCCAGCAGCTTTAGGGGGGAGAACACTGAAGCTTTCTTT. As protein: CASSFRGENTEAFF.

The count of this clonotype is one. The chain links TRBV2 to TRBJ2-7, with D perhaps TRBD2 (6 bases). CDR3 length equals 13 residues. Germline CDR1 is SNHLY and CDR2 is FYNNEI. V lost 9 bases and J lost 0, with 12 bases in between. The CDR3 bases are TGTGCCAGGACTAGAGGGAGCTCCTACGAGCAGTACTTC. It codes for CARTRGSSYEQYF. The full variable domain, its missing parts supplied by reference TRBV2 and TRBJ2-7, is EPEVTQTPSHQVTQMGQEVILRCVPISNHLYFYWYRQILGQKVEFLVSFYNNEISEKSEIFDDQFSVERPDGSNFTLKIRSTKLEDSAMYFCARTRGSSYEQYFGPGTRLTVT.

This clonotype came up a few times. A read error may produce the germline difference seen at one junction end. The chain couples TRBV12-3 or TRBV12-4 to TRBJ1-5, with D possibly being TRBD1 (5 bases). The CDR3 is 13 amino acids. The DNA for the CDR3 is TGTGCCAGCAGTTTCGGGCTAAATCGGGACCACGATTTT. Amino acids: CASSFGLNRDHDF.

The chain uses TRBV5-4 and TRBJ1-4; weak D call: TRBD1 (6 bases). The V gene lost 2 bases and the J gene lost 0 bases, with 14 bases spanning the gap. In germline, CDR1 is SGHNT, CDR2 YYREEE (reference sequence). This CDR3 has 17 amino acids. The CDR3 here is CASSFGGWTATNEKLFF. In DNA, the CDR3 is TGTGCCAGCAGCTTTGGGGGCTGGACCGCAACTAATGAAAAACTGTTTTTT.

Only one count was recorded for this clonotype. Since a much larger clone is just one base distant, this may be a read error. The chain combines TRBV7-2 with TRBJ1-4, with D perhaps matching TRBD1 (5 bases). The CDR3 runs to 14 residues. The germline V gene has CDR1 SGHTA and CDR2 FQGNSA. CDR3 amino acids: CASRLEGAVEKLFF. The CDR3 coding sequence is TGTGCCAGCAGATTAGAAGGGGCGGTAGAAAAACTGTTTTTT. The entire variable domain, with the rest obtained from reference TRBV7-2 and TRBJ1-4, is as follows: GAGVSQSPSNKVTEKGKDVELRCDPISGHTALYWYRQSLGQGLEFLIYFQGNSAPDKSGLPSDRFSAERTGGSVSTLTIQRTQQEDSAVYLCASRLEGAVEKLFFGSGTQLSVL.

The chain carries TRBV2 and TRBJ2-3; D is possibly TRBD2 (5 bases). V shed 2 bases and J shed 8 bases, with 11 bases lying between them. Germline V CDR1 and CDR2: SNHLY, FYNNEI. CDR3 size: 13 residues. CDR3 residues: CASSELQLATQYF. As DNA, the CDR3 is TGTGCCAGCAGTGAACTACAGCTAGCTACGCAGTATTTT.

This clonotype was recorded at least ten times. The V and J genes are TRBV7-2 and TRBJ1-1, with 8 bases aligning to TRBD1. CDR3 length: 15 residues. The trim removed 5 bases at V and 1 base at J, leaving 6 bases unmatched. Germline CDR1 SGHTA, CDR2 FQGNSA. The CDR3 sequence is CASSQRTGKNTEAFF. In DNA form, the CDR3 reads TGTGCCAGCAGCCAACGGACAGGGAAGAACACTGAAGCTTTCTTT. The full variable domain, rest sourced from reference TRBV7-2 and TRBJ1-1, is GAGVSQSPSNKVTEKGKDVELRCDPISGHTALYWYRQSLGQGLEFLIYFQGNSAPDKSGLPSDRFSAERTGGSVSTLTIQRTQQEDSAVYLCASSQRTGKNTEAFFGQGTRLTVV.

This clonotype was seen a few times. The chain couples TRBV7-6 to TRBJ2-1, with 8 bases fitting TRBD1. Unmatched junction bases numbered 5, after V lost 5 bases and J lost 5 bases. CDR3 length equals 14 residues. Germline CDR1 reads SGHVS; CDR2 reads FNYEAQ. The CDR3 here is CASSRSTGDNEQFF. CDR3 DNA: TGTGCCAGCAGCCGCTCGACAGGGGACAATGAGCAGTTCTTC.

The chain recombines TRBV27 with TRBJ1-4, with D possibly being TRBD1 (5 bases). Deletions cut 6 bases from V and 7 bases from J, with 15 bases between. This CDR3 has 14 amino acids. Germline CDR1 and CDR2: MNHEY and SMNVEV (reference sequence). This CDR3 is CASSRRGSGEKLFF. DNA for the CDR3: TGTGCCAGCAGCCGCCGGGGGAGTGGTGAAAAACTGTTTTTT.

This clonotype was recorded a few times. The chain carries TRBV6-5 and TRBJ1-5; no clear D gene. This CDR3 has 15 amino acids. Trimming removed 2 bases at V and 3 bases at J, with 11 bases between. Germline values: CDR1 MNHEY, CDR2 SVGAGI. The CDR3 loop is CASSYRNKNNQPQHF. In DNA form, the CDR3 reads TGTGCCAGCAGTTACCGAAATAAAAACAATCAGCCCCAGCATTTT.

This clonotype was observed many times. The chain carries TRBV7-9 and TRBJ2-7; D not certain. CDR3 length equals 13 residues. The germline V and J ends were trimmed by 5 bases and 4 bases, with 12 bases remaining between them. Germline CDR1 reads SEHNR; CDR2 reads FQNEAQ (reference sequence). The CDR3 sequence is CASSPQLTYEQYF. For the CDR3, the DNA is TGTGCCAGCAGCCCCCAGTTGACTTACGAGCAGTACTTC. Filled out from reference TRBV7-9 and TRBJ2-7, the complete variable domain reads DTGVSQNPRHKITKRGQNVTFRCDPISEHNRLYWYRQTLGQGPEFLTYFQNEAQLEKSRLLSDRFSAERPKGSFSTLEIQRTEQGDSAMYLCASSPQLTYEQYFGPGTRLTVT.

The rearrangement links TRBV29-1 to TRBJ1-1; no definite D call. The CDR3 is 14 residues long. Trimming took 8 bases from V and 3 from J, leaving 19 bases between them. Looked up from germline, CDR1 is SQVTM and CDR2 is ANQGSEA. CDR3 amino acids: CSMHSVPPDTEAFF. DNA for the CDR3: TGCAGCATGCACTCAGTTCCCCCCGACACTGAAGCTTTCTTT.

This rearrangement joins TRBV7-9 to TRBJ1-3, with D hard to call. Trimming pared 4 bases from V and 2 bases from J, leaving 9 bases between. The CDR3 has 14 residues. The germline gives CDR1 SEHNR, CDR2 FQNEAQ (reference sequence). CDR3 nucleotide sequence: TGTGCCAGCAGCTCGGTCGAGGCTGGAAACACCATATATTTT. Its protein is CASSSVEAGNTIYF.